The entry below gives a single T cell receptor beta chain sequence along with its context. For the second PCR, which ran for about 7 to 11 cycles, a sample-barcoded 5' primer and a J-beta primer mix were used. MiXCR was run by TCRdb on the 5' RACE reads, yielding one entry per CDR3 protein. The sample has around 1,700,000 distinct CDR3 sequences; about 28% are singletons. The entry originates in a study of blood T cells in healthy people across ages. In germline, CDR1 is SGHRS, CDR2 YFSETQ. The length of the CDR3 is 14 residues. The V and J ends lost 2 bases and 3 bases respectively, with 11 bases between them.

The chain carries TRBV5-1 and TRBJ1-1, with D possibly being TRBD1 (5 bases). The source of this sequence is a woman in her twenties or thirties in good health. The sequenced sample consisted of blood. The CDR3 here is CASSFNGGDTEAFF. In DNA form, the CDR3 reads TGCGCCAGCAGCTTTAATGGGGGGGACACTGAAGCTTTCTTT.